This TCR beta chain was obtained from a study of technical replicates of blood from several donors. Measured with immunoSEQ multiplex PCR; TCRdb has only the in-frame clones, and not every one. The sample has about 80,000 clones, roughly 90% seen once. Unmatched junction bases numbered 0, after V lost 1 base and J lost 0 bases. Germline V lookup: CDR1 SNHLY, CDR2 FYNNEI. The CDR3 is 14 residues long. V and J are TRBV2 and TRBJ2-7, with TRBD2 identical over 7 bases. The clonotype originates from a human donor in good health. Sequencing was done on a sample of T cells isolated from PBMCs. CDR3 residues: CASSEGGSSYEQYF. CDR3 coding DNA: TGTGCCAGCAGTGAAGGCGGGAGCTCCTACGAGCAGTACTTC.